One and the same sample provided the 10 T cell receptor beta chains below, sequenced in a study of blood T cell repertoires in COVID-19. Assay: immunoSEQ multiplex PCR; the TCRdb copy retains only in-frame clones and omits some. This table has around 300,000 clones, about four fifths appearing once. Sequencing was carried out using peripheral blood. Source of these receptors: a young man with active or convalescent COVID-19.

This clone was observed a few times. The rearrangement uses TRBV11-3 and TRBJ1-1, with a weak D call TRBD1 (6 bases). The CDR3 is 14 amino acids. Trimming took 1 base from V and 11 from J, leaving 17 bases between them. The germline V gene encodes CDR1 SGHNT and CDR2 YENEEA. The CDR3 here is CASSLGGGQGHAFF. CDR3 DNA: TGTGCCAGCAGCTTAGGCGGGGGCCAGGGCCACGCTTTCTTT.

This chain joins TRBV15 and TRBJ1-5; no clear D gene. V gave up 0 bases and J gave up 0 bases, with 12 bases separating them. There are 17 residues in the CDR3. Germline CDR1 is LNHNV and CDR2 is YYDKDF (reference sequence). The CDR3 DNA sequence: TGTGCCACCAGCAGAGATAAAGGAGATCATAGCAATCAGCCCCAGCATTTT. Its translation is CATSRDKGDHSNQPQHF. Complete variable domain (other parts from reference TRBV15 and TRBJ1-5): DAMVIQNPRYQVTQFGKPVTLSCSQTLNHNVMYWYQQKSSQAPKLLFHYYDKDFNNEADTPDNFQSRRPNTSFCFLDIRSPGLGDTAMYLCATSRDKGDHSNQPQHFGDGTRLSIL.

The chain is built from TRBV30 and TRBJ1-5; 11 positions match TRBD1. Per germline, CDR1 GTSNPN and CDR2 SVGIG (reference sequence). The CDR3 length is 18 residues. V was clipped by 3 bases and J by 5 bases; unmatched bases: 15. The CDR3 region has the DNA TGTGCCTGGAGACGGAAGGACAGGGGGCTCCCGGTATATCAGCCCCAGCATTTT. It translates to CAWRRKDRGLPVYQPQHF.

This chain connects TRBV9 to TRBJ2-3; D unresolved. Trimming took off 0 bases at V and 0 bases at J, with 5 bases between the two ends. This CDR3 has 14 residues. Looked up from germline, CDR1 is SGDLS and CDR2 is YYNGEE. CDR3 residues: CASSVESSTDTQYF. DNA of the CDR3: TGTGCCAGCAGCGTAGAGAGCAGCACAGATACGCAGTATTTT.

The chain recombines TRBV11-2 with TRBJ2-7, with D perhaps matching TRBD1 (6 bases). V was pared by 2 bases and J by 0 bases, with 11 bases between. In germline, CDR1 is SGHAT, CDR2 FQNNGV. The length of the CDR3 is 15 residues. CDR3 nucleotides: TGTGCCAGCAGCTTATCCGGGACACTCTCCTACGAGCAGTACTTC. Amino acid sequence: CASSLSGTLSYEQYF.

The chain has TRBV23-1 and TRBJ1-5; no clear D. TRBV23-1 is reported as an ORF; its role is uncertain. Trimming pared 6 bases from V and 11 bases from J, leaving 8 bases between. CDR3 size: 10 residues. The CDR3, as DNA: TGCGCCAGCAGGCGCGTCTCCCAGCATTTT. Encoded protein: CASRRVSQHF.

The chain employs TRBV30 and TRBJ1-4, with D possibly being TRBD1 (5 bases). This CDR3 region has 13 residues. Germline values: CDR1 GTSNPN, CDR2 SVGIG (reference sequence). Trimming took 4 bases from V and 6 from J, leaving 12 bases between them. CDR3 DNA: TGTGCCTGGAACCAGGGACTCTATGAAAAACTGTTTTTT. It translates to CAWNQGLYEKLFF.

The gene calls are TRBV6-1 and TRBJ1-5, with 9 bases lining up with TRBD1. CDR1 is MNHNS, CDR2 SASEGT, per germline. The CDR3 is 14 residues long. Trimming removed 3 bases from V and 7 bases from J; junction bases left unmatched: 4. The CDR3 spells CASSDRQGEQPQHF. The CDR3 DNA reads TGTGCCAGCAGTGATAGACAGGGGGAACAGCCCCAGCATTTT.

The chain uses TRBV9 and TRBJ2-2, with D perhaps matching TRBD1 (6 bases). This CDR3 is built from 15 residues. The germline gives CDR1 SGDLS, CDR2 YYNGEE. V was shortened by 3 bases and J by 2 bases, with 11 bases between the two germline ends. The CDR3, as DNA: TGTGCCAGCAGCGCAGGGGATCTAAACACCGGGGAGCTGTTTTTT. It specifies CASSAGDLNTGELFF.

This clone was seen just once. This chain links TRBV19 with TRBJ1-2, with a weak D call TRBD1 (6 bases). Germline CDR1 and CDR2: LNHDA and SQIVND (reference sequence). V was pared by 9 bases and J by 13 bases, with 18 bases between. The CDR3 sequence is 11 residues long. CDR3 region: CASFGQGRFTF. CDR3 in DNA: TGTGCCAGCTTCGGGCAGGGGCGGTTCACCTTC.